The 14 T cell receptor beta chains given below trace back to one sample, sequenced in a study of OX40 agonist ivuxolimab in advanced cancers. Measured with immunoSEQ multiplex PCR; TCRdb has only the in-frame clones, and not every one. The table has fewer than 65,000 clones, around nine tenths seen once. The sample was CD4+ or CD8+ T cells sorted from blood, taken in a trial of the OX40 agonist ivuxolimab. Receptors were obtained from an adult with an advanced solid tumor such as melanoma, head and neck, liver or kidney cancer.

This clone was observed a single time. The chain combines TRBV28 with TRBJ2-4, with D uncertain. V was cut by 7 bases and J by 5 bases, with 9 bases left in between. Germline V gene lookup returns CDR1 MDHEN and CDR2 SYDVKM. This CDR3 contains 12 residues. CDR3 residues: CASMKGQNIQYF. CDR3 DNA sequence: TGTGCCAGCATGAAGGGCCAAAACATTCAGTACTTC.

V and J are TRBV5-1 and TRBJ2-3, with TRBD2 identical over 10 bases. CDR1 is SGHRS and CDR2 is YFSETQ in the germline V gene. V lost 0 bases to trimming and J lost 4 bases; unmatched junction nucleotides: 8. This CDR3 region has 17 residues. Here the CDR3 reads CASSLASSGSVPDTQYF. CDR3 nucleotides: TGCGCCAGCAGCTTGGCTTCTAGCGGGAGTGTCCCAGATACGCAGTATTTT. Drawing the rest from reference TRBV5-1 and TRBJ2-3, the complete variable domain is KAGVTQTPRYLIKTRGQQVTLSCSPISGHRSVSWYQQTPGQGLQFLFEYFSETQRNKGNFPGRFSGRQFSNSRSEMNVSTLELGDSALYLCASSLASSGSVPDTQYFGPGTRLTVL.

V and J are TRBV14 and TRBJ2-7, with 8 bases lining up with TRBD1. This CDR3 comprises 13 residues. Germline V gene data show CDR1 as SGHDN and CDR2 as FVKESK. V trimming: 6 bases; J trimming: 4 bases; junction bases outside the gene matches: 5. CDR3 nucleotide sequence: TGTGCCAGCAGATCCGACAGGGGTTACGAGCAGTACTTC. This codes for CASRSDRGYEQYF.

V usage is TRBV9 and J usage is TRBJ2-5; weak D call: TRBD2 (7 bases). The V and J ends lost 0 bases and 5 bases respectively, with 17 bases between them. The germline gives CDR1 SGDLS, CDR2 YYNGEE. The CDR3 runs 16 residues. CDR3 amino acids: CASSVAAGARGETQYF. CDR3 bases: TGTGCCAGCAGCGTAGCTGCGGGGGCTCGGGGGGAGACCCAGTACTTC.

The CDR3 spells CASGLGQATDTQYF. The CDR3 DNA reads as TGTGCCAGCGGACTCGGACAGGCGACAGATACGCAGTATTTT. The V gene is TRBV28, the J gene TRBJ2-3; 7 bases are shared with TRBD1. In germline, CDR1 is MDHEN, CDR2 SYDVKM. The CDR3 has 14 amino acids. Trimming cost V 8 bases and J 3 bases; bases outside gene matches: 8.

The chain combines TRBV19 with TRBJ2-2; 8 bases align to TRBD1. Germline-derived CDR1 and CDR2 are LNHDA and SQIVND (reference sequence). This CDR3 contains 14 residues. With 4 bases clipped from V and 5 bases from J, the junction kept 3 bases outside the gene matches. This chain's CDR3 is CASSTTGVTGELFF. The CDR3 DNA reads TGTGCCAGTAGTACGACAGGGGTTACCGGGGAGCTGTTTTTT.

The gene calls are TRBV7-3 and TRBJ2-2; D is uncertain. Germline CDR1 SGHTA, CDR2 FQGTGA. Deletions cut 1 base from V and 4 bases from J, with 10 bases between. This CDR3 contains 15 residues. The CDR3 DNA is TGTGCCAGCAGCTTAAGCACAGTCCTCACCGGGGAGCTGTTTTTT. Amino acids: CASSLSTVLTGELFF.

CDR3 amino acids: CASSPGLDSNQPQHF. In nucleotides, the CDR3 is TGCGCCAGCAGCCCGGGGCTGGATAGCAATCAGCCCCAGCATTTT. The chain joins TRBV5-1 to TRBJ1-5; perhaps TRBD1 as D (5 bases). There are 15 residues in the CDR3. Deletions cut 4 bases from V and 0 bases from J, with 11 bases between. Germline assignment: CDR1 SGHRS and CDR2 YFSETQ. The entire variable domain, with the rest obtained from reference TRBV5-1 and TRBJ1-5, is as follows: KAGVTQTPRYLIKTRGQQVTLSCSPISGHRSVSWYQQTPGQGLQFLFEYFSETQRNKGNFPGRFSGRQFSNSRSEMNVSTLELGDSALYLCASSPGLDSNQPQHFGDGTRLSIL.

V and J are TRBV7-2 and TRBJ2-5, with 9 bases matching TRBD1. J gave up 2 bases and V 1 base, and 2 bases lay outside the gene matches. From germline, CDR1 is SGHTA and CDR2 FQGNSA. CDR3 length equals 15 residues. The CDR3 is CASSLVTGGQETQYF. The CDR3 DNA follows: TGTGCCAGCAGCTTAGTGACAGGGGGGCAAGAGACCCAGTACTTC.

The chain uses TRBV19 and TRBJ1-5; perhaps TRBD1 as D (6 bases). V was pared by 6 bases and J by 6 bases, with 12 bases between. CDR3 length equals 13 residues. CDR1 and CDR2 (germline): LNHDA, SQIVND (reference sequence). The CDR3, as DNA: TGTGCCAGTAGCACACAGGGTTTTCAGCCCCAGCATTTT. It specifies CASSTQGFQPQHF.

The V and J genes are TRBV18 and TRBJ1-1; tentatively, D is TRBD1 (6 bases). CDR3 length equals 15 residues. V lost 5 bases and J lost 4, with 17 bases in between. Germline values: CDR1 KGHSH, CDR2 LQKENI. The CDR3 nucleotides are TGTGCCAGCTCATCAGGGGTTATTAGTATCACTGAAGCTTTCTTT. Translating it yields CASSSGVISITEAFF.

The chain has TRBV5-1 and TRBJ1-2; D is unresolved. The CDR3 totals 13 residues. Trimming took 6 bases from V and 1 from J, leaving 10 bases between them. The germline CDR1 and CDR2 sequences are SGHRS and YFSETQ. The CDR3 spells CASTLDINYGYTF. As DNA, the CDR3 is TGCGCCAGCACCCTGGATATTAACTATGGCTACACCTTC.

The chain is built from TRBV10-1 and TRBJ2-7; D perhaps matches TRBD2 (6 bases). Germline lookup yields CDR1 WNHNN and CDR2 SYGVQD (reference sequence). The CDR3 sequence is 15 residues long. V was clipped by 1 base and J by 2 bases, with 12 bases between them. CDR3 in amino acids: CASSEWASAPYEQYF. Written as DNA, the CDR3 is TGCGCCAGCAGTGAGTGGGCTAGCGCGCCCTACGAGCAGTACTTC.

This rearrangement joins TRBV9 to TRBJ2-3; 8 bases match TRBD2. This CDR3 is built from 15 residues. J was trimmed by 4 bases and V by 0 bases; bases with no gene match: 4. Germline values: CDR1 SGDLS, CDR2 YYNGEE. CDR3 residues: CASSVAGGWADTQYF. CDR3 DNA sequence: TGTGCCAGCAGCGTAGCGGGAGGGTGGGCAGATACGCAGTATTTT.